One T cell receptor beta chain is described in this entry. TCRdb's table, derived via immunoSEQ multiplex PCR, lists solely in-frame clones and lacks some. This table holds approximately 300,000 clones, 70% to 90% found once. This entry belongs to a study of blood T cell repertoires in COVID-19. Study information: T cells, B-cell-depleted T cells, or PBMCs supplied cDNA or gDNA.

The CDR3 consists of 15 residues. Per the germline V gene, CDR1 is SGHTA and CDR2 is FQGNSA. J lost 5 bases, V lost 5 bases, and 8 bases had no gene match. Participant reports of clinical history set cohort assignment. The V gene is TRBV7-2, the J gene TRBJ2-1; TRBD1 agrees at 8 bases. The TCR originated in a woman aged 25 to 39 who had recovered from COVID-19. The sample comprised PBMCs or T cells enriched from blood (not recorded which). The CDR3: CASSPGGQAHNEQFF. The DNA for the CDR3 is TGTGCCAGCAGCCCTGGGGGACAGGCACACAATGAGCAGTTCTTC.